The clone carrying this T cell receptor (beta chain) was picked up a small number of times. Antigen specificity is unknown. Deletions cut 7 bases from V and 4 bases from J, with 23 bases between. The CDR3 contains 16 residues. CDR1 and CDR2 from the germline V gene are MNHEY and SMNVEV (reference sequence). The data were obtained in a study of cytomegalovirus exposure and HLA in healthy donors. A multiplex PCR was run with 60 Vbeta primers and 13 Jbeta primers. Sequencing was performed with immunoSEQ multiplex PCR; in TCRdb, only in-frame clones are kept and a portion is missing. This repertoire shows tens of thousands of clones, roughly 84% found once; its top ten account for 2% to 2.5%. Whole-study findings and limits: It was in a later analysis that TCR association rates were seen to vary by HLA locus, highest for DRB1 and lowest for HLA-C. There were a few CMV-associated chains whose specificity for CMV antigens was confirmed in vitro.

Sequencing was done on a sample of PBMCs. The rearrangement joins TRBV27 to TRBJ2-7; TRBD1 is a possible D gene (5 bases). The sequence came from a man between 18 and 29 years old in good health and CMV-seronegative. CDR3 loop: CASTPDTGPGRYEQYF. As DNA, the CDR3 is TGTGCCAGCACCCCTGATACAGGTCCCGGACGGTACGAGCAGTACTTC.